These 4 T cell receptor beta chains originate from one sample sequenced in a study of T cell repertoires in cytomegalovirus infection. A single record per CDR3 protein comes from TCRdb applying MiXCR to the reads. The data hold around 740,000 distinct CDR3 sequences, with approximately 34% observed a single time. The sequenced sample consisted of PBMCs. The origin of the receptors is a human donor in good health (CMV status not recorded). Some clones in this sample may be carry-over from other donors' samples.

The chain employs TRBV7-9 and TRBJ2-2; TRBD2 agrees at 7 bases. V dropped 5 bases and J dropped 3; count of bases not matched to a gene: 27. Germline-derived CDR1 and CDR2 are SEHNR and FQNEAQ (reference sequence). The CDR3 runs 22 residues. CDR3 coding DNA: TGTGCCAGCAGCACGCGCGTCAATAGCGGGCCCAACCAGGTTCGGCACACCGGGGAGCTGTTTTTT. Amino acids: CASSTRVNSGPNQVRHTGELFF.

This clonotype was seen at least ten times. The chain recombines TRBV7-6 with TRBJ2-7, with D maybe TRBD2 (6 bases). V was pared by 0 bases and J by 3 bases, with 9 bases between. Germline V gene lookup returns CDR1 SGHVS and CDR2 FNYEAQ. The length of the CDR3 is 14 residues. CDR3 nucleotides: TGTGCCAGCAGCTTAGCGTCGGGGGACTACGAGCAGTACTTC. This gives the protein CASSLASGDYEQYF.

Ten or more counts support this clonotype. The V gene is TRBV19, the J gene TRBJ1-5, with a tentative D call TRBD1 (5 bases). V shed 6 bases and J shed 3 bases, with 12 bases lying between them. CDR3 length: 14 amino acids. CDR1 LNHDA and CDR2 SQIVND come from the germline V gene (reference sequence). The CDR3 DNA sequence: TGTGCCAGTAGCAAGGGGTCGGCCAATCAGCCCCAGCATTTT. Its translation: CASSKGSANQPQHF.

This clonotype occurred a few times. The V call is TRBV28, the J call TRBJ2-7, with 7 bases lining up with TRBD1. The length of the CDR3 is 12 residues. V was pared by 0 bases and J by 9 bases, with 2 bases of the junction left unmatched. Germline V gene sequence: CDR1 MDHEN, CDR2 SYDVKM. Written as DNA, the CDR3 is TGTGCCAGCAGTTTATGGGGGGACAGGCAGTACTTC. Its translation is CASSLWGDRQYF.